The 17 T cell receptor beta chains reported below all come from one sample, sequenced in a study of cytomegalovirus exposure and HLA in healthy donors. A multiplex PCR was run with 60 Vbeta primers and 13 Jbeta primers. Assay: immunoSEQ multiplex PCR; the TCRdb copy retains only in-frame clones and omits some. The sample includes roughly 140,000 clones, approximately 80% of them seen just once. The sequenced sample consisted of PBMCs. These receptors were obtained from a man aged 25-40 years in good health and CMV-seropositive.

V and J are TRBV5-6 and TRBJ1-2; TRBD1 is a possible D gene (5 bases). CDR3 length: 14 amino acids. Germline V CDR1 and CDR2: SGHDT, YYEEEE. Trimming removed 2 bases from V and 8 bases from J, with 16 bases in between. The CDR3 sequence: CASSFKDTALGYTF. The CDR3 DNA reads as TGTGCCAGCAGCTTTAAGGACACGGCCCTGGGCTACACCTTC. The complete variable domain, with remaining parts taken from reference TRBV5-6 and TRBJ1-2, reads DAGVTQSPTHLIKTRGQQVTLRCSPKSGHDTVSWYQQALGQGPQFIFQYYEEEERQRGNFPDRFSGHQFPNYSSELNVNALLLGDSALYLCASSFKDTALGYTFGSGTRLTVV.

V is TRBV7-2 and J is TRBJ1-1; D is unclear. Trimming removed 2 bases at V and 5 bases at J, with 12 bases between. Germline V CDR1 and CDR2: SGHTA, FQGNSA. The CDR3 extends over 14 amino acids. The CDR3 loop is CASSLQRSGTEAFF. The CDR3 coding sequence is TGTGCCAGCAGCTTACAGCGTTCTGGTACTGAAGCTTTCTTT.

The sample holds a few counts of this clone. This rearrangement joins TRBV27 to TRBJ2-6, with a tentative D call TRBD2 (6 bases). With 8 bases removed from V and 0 bases from J, the gap between germline ends came to 14 bases. Germline V gives CDR1 MNHEY, CDR2 SMNVEV (reference sequence). The CDR3 has 16 amino acids. The DNA for the CDR3 is TGTGCCAGCGGGGACTTTCTATTCTCTGGGGCCAACGTCCTGACTTTC. Translated: CASGDFLFSGANVLTF.

The chain carries TRBV18 and TRBJ2-5; 8 bases line up with TRBD1. The J call may be faulty, since TRBJ2-7 better matches the DNA end. This CDR3 is 15 amino acids long. Germline CDR1 KGHSH, CDR2 LQKENI. CDR3 loop: CASSPRDRPNLEQYF. In nucleotides, the CDR3 is TGTGCCAGCTCACCACGGGACAGGCCAAACCTCGAGCAGTACTTC.

This clone has a single count. The chain recombines TRBV19 with TRBJ1-2; no clear D. CDR3 length: 16 residues. Germline lookup yields CDR1 LNHDA and CDR2 SQIVND (reference sequence). Trimming left V 7 bases short and J 4 bases short, with 22 bases between. The CDR3 DNA reads TGTGCCAGTAAATATGGCCTAGCCTACGAAGGCTATGGCTACACCTTC. It translates to CASKYGLAYEGYGYTF.

The chain is built from TRBV19 and TRBJ1-6; TRBD1 agrees at 8 bases. The CDR3 spans 16 residues. CDR1 is LNHDA, CDR2 SQIVND, per germline (reference sequence). Germline trimming cut 7 bases from V and 1 base from J; bases unmatched to any gene: 6. The CDR3 protein is CASTNRQGSYNSPLHF. CDR3 sequence (DNA): TGTGCCAGTACCAACCGACAGGGGTCCTATAATTCACCCCTCCACTTT.

Concerning this clone itself: The junction departs from the called germline gene at one end, perhaps through a read error. This chain joins TRBV7-2 and TRBJ2-4, with D unresolved. This CDR3 is built from 14 residues. The germline V gene has CDR1 SGHTA and CDR2 FQGNSA. CDR3 bases: TGTGCCAGCAGCCCAGAGATGGGCCAAAACAGTCAGTACTTC. Protein product: CASSPEMGQNSQYF.

This clone came up once. This rearrangement joins TRBV5-5 to TRBJ1-1; TRBD1 matches at 9 bases. V trimming: 0 bases; J trimming: 1 base; junction bases outside the gene matches: 1. The CDR3 is 15 residues long. CDR1 is SGHKS, CDR2 YYEKEE, per germline (reference sequence). CDR3 in amino acids: CASSLATGGNTEAFF. CDR3 DNA sequence: TGTGCCAGCAGCTTGGCGACAGGGGGGAACACTGAAGCTTTCTTT.

The rearrangement joins TRBV4-1 to TRBJ2-3; D gene uncertain. Per the germline V gene, CDR1 is MGHRA and CDR2 is YSYEKL. V was clipped by 2 bases and J by 3 bases, with 12 bases between them. This CDR3 is 15 amino acids long. In nucleotides, the CDR3 is TGCGCCAGCAGCCAACCTGTGTTCCGGACAGATACGCAGTATTTT. It encodes CASSQPVFRTDTQYF.

V usage is TRBV9 and J usage is TRBJ2-5; 12 nucleotides match TRBD2. V lost 2 bases and J lost 2; bases outside the gene matches: 4. Germline loops: CDR1 SGDLS, CDR2 YYNGEE. CDR3 length: 16 residues. DNA for the CDR3: TGTGCCAGCAGCGTCGGCCTAGCGGGGGGGCAAGAGACCCAGTACTTC. Its protein is CASSVGLAGGQETQYF.

This chain links TRBV5-1 with TRBJ1-1, with D tentatively TRBD1 (5 bases). V was cut by 3 bases and J by 0 bases, with 9 bases left in between. CDR3 length: 14 residues. Germline V gene sequence: CDR1 SGHRS, CDR2 YFSETQ. The DNA of the CDR3 is TGCGCCAGCAGCTCCCGGGGGATGAACACTGAAGCTTTCTTT. Its protein is CASSSRGMNTEAFF.

The chain is built from TRBV9 and TRBJ2-2; TRBD2 matches 7 bases. The V gene end was trimmed by 0 bases and the J gene end by 4 bases; junction bases not matched to a gene: 6. CDR3 length equals 16 residues. Looked up from germline, CDR1 is SGDLS and CDR2 is YYNGEE. The CDR3 bases are TGTGCCAGCAGCGTAGCGGGGGGTAAGAGCACCGGGGAGCTGTTTTTT. As protein: CASSVAGGKSTGELFF.

The rearrangement uses TRBV5-4 and TRBJ1-2; TRBD1 might be the D (5 bases). Germline lookup yields CDR1 SGHNT and CDR2 YYREEE (reference sequence). The CDR3 contains 14 residues. The V end was cut by 0 bases, the J end by 4 bases, with 10 bases between. DNA for the CDR3: TGTGCCAGCAGCTTGGGACAGAATACCTATGGCTACACCTTC. Encoded protein: CASSLGQNTYGYTF.

This chain joins TRBV5-6 and TRBJ2-1; D gene ambiguous. CDR1 is SGHDT, CDR2 YYEEEE, per germline. CDR3 size: 12 residues. The V and J ends lost 2 bases and 9 bases respectively, with 9 bases between them. CDR3 sequence: CASSLRVSEQFF. CDR3 in DNA: TGTGCCAGCAGCTTACGGGTCTCTGAGCAGTTCTTC.

V usage is TRBV19 and J usage is TRBJ2-2, with 10 bases matching TRBD2. V trimming: 10 bases; J trimming: 0 bases; junction bases outside the gene matches: 8. Germline lookup yields CDR1 LNHDA and CDR2 SQIVND (reference sequence). The CDR3 runs 16 residues. CDR3 residues: CATRTSGVTNTGELFF. The CDR3 DNA is TGTGCCACCCGGACTAGCGGAGTTACGAACACCGGGGAGCTGTTTTTT.

This clone was picked up a small number of times. The gene calls are TRBV15 and TRBJ2-7; a possible D gene is TRBD2 (6 bases). Germline CDR1 and CDR2: LNHNV and YYDKDF (reference sequence). The CDR3 extends over 16 amino acids. V was trimmed by 0 bases and J by 2 bases, leaving 14 bases between them. In nucleotides, the CDR3 is TGTGCCACCAGCAGAGACCCGACTAGAGGGGCCTACGAGCAGTACTTC. Translation gives CATSRDPTRGAYEQYF. The whole variable domain, remainder taken from reference TRBV15 and TRBJ2-7, is DAMVIQNPRYQVTQFGKPVTLSCSQTLNHNVMYWYQQKSSQAPKLLFHYYDKDFNNEADTPDNFQSRRPNTSFCFLDIRSPGLGDTAMYLCATSRDPTRGAYEQYFGPGTRLTVT.

V is TRBV18 and J is TRBJ1-4; a weak D match, TRBD1 (5 bases). The CDR3 extends over 13 amino acids. Trimming cost V 6 bases and J 1 base, with 6 bases left between them. Germline-derived CDR1 and CDR2 are KGHSH and LQKENI. CDR3 in DNA: TGTGCCAGCTCCGGGGGAACTAATGAAAAACTGTTTTTT. This encodes CASSGGTNEKLFF. Using reference TRBV18 and TRBJ1-4 for the parts outside the CDR3, the full variable domain is NAGVMQNPRHLVRRRGQEARLRCSPMKGHSHVYWYRQLPEEGLKFMVYLQKENIIDESGMPKERFSAEFPKEGPSILRIQQVVRGDSAAYFCASSGGTNEKLFFGSGTQLSVL.